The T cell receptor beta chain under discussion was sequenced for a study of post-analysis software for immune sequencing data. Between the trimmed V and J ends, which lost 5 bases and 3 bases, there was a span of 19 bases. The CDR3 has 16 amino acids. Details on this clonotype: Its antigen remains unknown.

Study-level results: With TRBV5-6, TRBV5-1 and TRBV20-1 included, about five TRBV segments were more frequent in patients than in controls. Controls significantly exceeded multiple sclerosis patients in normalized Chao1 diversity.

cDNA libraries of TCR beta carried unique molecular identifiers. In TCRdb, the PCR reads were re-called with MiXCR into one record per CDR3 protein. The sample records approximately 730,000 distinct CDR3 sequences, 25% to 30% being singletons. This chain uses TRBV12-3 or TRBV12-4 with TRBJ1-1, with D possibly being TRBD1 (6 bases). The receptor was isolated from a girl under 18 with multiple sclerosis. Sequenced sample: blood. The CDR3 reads CASSLTRGAGDTEAFF. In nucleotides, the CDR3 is TGTGCCAGCAGTCTCACCCGGGGGGCAGGAGACACTGAAGCTTTCTTT.